The rows below give T cell receptor beta chains drawn from one sample of a study of blood T cell repertoires in COVID-19. Some clones are missing from TCRdb's copy, which holds only in-frame ones; the method was immunoSEQ multiplex PCR. The table lists 200,000 to 250,000 clones, 88% of them singletons. Sequencing used PBMCs or T cells enriched from blood (not recorded which). The source of these receptors is a woman in her fifties or sixties with acute COVID-19. CDR3s include the opening cysteine and the closing phenylalanine or tryptophan. Each record gives: J gene, D gene, V gene, clone size, CDR3 protein, CDR3 DNA. A D gene is named only where the DNA matches it firmly. Where a row states a size, it is once, few, many or the class of an expanded clone; other rows omit it.

J gene: TRBJ1-6; D gene: .; V gene: TRBV5-4; clone size: .; CDR3 protein: CASRTAENSPLHF; CDR3 DNA: TGTGCCAGCCGGACAGCCGAGAATTCACCCCTCCACTTT
J gene: TRBJ1-5; D gene: .; V gene: TRBV5-1; clone size: .; CDR3 protein: CASSLGGNSNQPQHF; CDR3 DNA: TGCGCCAGCAGCTTGGGAGGGAATAGCAATCAGCCCCAGCATTTT
J gene: TRBJ2-3; D gene: TRBD2; V gene: TRBV5-4; clone size: .; CDR3 protein: CASSRGEAKAGTDTQYF; CDR3 DNA: TGTGCCAGCAGCCGAGGGGAAGCCAAAGCGGGAACAGATACGCAGTATTTT
J gene: TRBJ2-2; D gene: TRBD2; V gene: TRBV7-8; clone size: once; CDR3 protein: CASSLEWSGGMGTGELFF; CDR3 DNA: TGTGCCAGCAGCTTAGAATGGAGCGGGGGGATGGGCACCGGGGAGCTGTTTTTT
J gene: TRBJ2-5; D gene: TRBD2; V gene: TRBV5-6; clone size: .; CDR3 protein: CASSLLVGTSETQYF; CDR3 DNA: TGTGCCAGCAGCTTACTGGTAGGGACTAGCGAGACCCAGTACTTC
J gene: TRBJ2-2; D gene: TRBD2; V gene: TRBV14; clone size: .; CDR3 protein: CASSHGLAGSELFF; CDR3 DNA: TGTGCCAGCAGCCATGGACTAGCGGGATCGGAGCTGTTTTTT
J gene: TRBJ2-5; D gene: .; V gene: TRBV2; clone size: .; CDR3 protein: CASSRRGHSKETQYF; CDR3 DNA: TGTGCCAGCTCCCGCCGGGGACACTCAAAAGAGACCCAGTACTTC
J gene: TRBJ2-6; D gene: .; V gene: TRBV5-4; clone size: .; CDR3 protein: CASSLGVITSGANVLTF; CDR3 DNA: TGTGCCAGCAGCCTCGGGGTCATAACCTCTGGGGCCAACGTCCTGACTTTC
J gene: TRBJ1-2; D gene: .; V gene: TRBV27; clone size: few; CDR3 protein: CASSLSMSTGGYTF; CDR3 DNA: TGTGCCAGCAGTTTATCGATGTCTACGGGGGGCTACACCTTC
J gene: TRBJ1-5; D gene: .; V gene: TRBV18; clone size: .; CDR3 protein: CASSPAYSNQPQHF; CDR3 DNA: TGTGCCAGCTCACCCGCGTATAGCAATCAGCCCCAGCATTTT
J gene: TRBJ1-3; D gene: .; V gene: TRBV2; clone size: few; CDR3 protein: CASSFSGSSGNTIYF; CDR3 DNA: TGTGCCAGCAGTTTTAGCGGGAGCTCTGGAAACACCATATATTTT
J gene: TRBJ1-1; D gene: .; V gene: TRBV7-2; clone size: few; CDR3 protein: CASRWDWNTEAFF; CDR3 DNA: TGTGCCAGCAGGTGGGACTGGAACACTGAAGCTTTCTTT
J gene: TRBJ1-5; D gene: TRBD1; V gene: TRBV9; clone size: .; CDR3 protein: CASSVEKDRGDQPQHF; CDR3 DNA: TGTGCCAGCAGCGTAGAGAAGGACAGGGGTGATCAGCCCCAGCATTTT
J gene: TRBJ2-7; D gene: TRBD2; V gene: TRBV3-1/TRBV3-2; clone size: .; CDR3 protein: CASSQELAGTYEQYF; CDR3 DNA: TGTGCCAGCAGCCAAGAACTAGCGGGTACCTACGAGCAGTACTTC
J gene: TRBJ2-3; D gene: TRBD2; V gene: TRBV27; clone size: .; CDR3 protein: CASVRLAGNTDTQYF; CDR3 DNA: TGTGCCAGCGTAAGACTAGCGGGGAACACAGATACGCAGTATTTT
J gene: TRBJ1-5; D gene: TRBD1; V gene: TRBV2; clone size: .; CDR3 protein: CASSEEGTGFQPQHF; CDR3 DNA: TGTGCCAGCAGTGAAGAGGGGACAGGGTTTCAGCCCCAGCATTTT
J gene: TRBJ2-3; D gene: TRBD2; V gene: TRBV2; clone size: .; CDR3 protein: CASRYDGTSGSETDTQYF; CDR3 DNA: TGTGCCAGCAGATATGACGGGACTAGCGGGAGTGAGACAGATACGCAGTATTTT
J gene: TRBJ2-7; D gene: TRBD2; V gene: TRBV23-1; clone size: once; CDR3 protein: CASSQCTSARHSSYEQYF; CDR3 DNA: TGCGCCAGCAGTCAATGTACTAGCGCAAGGCATAGCTCCTACGAGCAGTACTTC
J gene: TRBJ2-7; D gene: TRBD2; V gene: TRBV6-5; clone size: .; CDR3 protein: CASSKLAGATYEQYF; CDR3 DNA: TGTGCCAGCAGTAAACTAGCGGGGGCTACCTACGAGCAGTACTTC
J gene: TRBJ1-4; D gene: .; V gene: TRBV9; clone size: .; CDR3 protein: CASSVGGRNEKLFF; CDR3 DNA: TGTGCCAGCAGCGTAGGAGGGAGAAATGAAAAACTGTTTTTT
J gene: TRBJ2-1; D gene: TRBD1; V gene: TRBV30; clone size: .; CDR3 protein: CAWTTLDRGNQFF; CDR3 DNA: TGTGCCTGGACCACGTTAGACAGGGGGAATCAGTTCTTC
J gene: TRBJ2-7; D gene: TRBD1; V gene: TRBV3-1/TRBV3-2; clone size: .; CDR3 protein: CASSQGLWDRGVLGPGDEQYF; CDR3 DNA: TGTGCCAGCAGCCAAGGCTTGTGGGACAGGGGAGTGCTGGGGCCAGGTGACGAGCAGTACTTC
J gene: TRBJ2-7; D gene: .; V gene: TRBV9; clone size: .; CDR3 protein: CASSSTGVLGEQYF; CDR3 DNA: TGTGCCAGCAGCTCCACGGGGGTTTTAGGCGAGCAGTACTTC
J gene: TRBJ2-3; D gene: TRBD1; V gene: TRBV19; clone size: .; CDR3 protein: CASSHQDRGADTQYF; CDR3 DNA: TGTGCCAGTAGTCACCAGGACAGGGGCGCAGATACGCAGTATTTT
J gene: TRBJ1-3; D gene: .; V gene: TRBV3-1/TRBV3-2; clone size: .; CDR3 protein: CASSQDTVSGNTIYF; CDR3 DNA: TGTGCCAGCAGCCAGGACACAGTCTCTGGAAACACCATATATTTT
J gene: TRBJ1-4; D gene: .; V gene: TRBV27; clone size: .; CDR3 protein: CASSLYSFSGNEKLFF; CDR3 DNA: TGTGCCAGCAGTTTGTACAGCTTTTCTGGTAATGAAAAACTGTTTTTT
J gene: TRBJ2-1; D gene: TRBD2; V gene: TRBV5-1; clone size: .; CDR3 protein: CASSLQGLAGINEQFF; CDR3 DNA: TGCGCCAGCAGCTTGCAGGGACTAGCGGGAATCAATGAGCAGTTCTTC
J gene: TRBJ2-3; D gene: .; V gene: TRBV5-8; clone size: .; CDR3 protein: CASSLRSRGRTDTQYF; CDR3 DNA: TGTGCCAGCAGCTTGAGGTCGCGGGGGCGCACAGATACGCAGTATTTT
J gene: TRBJ2-3; D gene: TRBD2; V gene: TRBV7-3; clone size: once; CDR3 protein: CASSLTSGASTDTQYF; CDR3 DNA: TGTGCCAGCAGCTTAACAAGCGGGGCTAGCACAGATACGCAGTATTTT
J gene: TRBJ1-4; D gene: TRBD1; V gene: TRBV27; clone size: .; CDR3 protein: CASSSPTGGNEKLFF; CDR3 DNA: TGTGCCAGCAGTTCCCCGACAGGGGGCAATGAAAAACTGTTTTTT
J gene: TRBJ2-2; D gene: TRBD2; V gene: TRBV7-2; clone size: .; CDR3 protein: CASSLARERTGELFF; CDR3 DNA: TGTGCCAGCAGCTTAGCGCGGGAGAGGACCGGGGAGCTGTTTTTT
J gene: TRBJ1-6; D gene: TRBD1; V gene: TRBV4-1; clone size: .; CDR3 protein: CASSQATGYNSPLHF; CDR3 DNA: TGCGCCAGCAGCCAAGCGACAGGGTATAATTCACCCCTCCACTTT
J gene: TRBJ2-7; D gene: TRBD1; V gene: TRBV28; clone size: once; CDR3 protein: CASSNSGGSHYEQYF; CDR3 DNA: TGTGCCAGCAGTAACTCAGGGGGCTCCCACTACGAGCAGTACTTC
J gene: TRBJ1-2; D gene: TRBD1; V gene: TRBV28; clone size: once; CDR3 protein: CASSSGQDPLTNYGYTF; CDR3 DNA: TGTGCCAGCAGTTCGGGACAGGACCCCCTCACTAACTATGGCTACACCTTC
J gene: TRBJ1-2; D gene: .; V gene: TRBV28; clone size: .; CDR3 protein: CASSESGAYGYTF; CDR3 DNA: TGTGCCAGCAGCGAATCAGGGGCCTATGGCTACACCTTC
J gene: TRBJ1-1; D gene: .; V gene: TRBV21-1; clone size: .; CDR3 protein: CASSNRGRLGSTEAFF; CDR3 DNA: TGTGCCAGCAGCAACAGGGGGCGGCTCGGGAGCACTGAAGCTTTCTTT
J gene: TRBJ1-2; D gene: .; V gene: TRBV3-1/TRBV3-2; clone size: once; CDR3 protein: CASSQDRGFNYGYTF; CDR3 DNA: TGTGCCAGCAGCCAGGACAGAGGGTTTAACTATGGCTACACCTTC
J gene: TRBJ1-1; D gene: .; V gene: TRBV3-1/TRBV3-2; clone size: .; CDR3 protein: CASSQSTGNTEAFF; CDR3 DNA: TGTGCCAGCAGCCAATCAACAGGGAACACTGAAGCTTTCTTT
J gene: TRBJ1-4; D gene: TRBD1; V gene: TRBV30; clone size: .; CDR3 protein: CAWGGQVNNEKLFF; CDR3 DNA: TGTGCCTGGGGGGGACAGGTGAATAATGAAAAACTGTTTTTT
J gene: TRBJ1-4; D gene: .; V gene: TRBV12-3/TRBV12-4; clone size: .; CDR3 protein: CASSGNGGQLFF; CDR3 DNA: TGTGCCAGCAGCGGGAACGGTGGGCAACTGTTTTTT
J gene: TRBJ2-1; D gene: TRBD2; V gene: TRBV28; clone size: once; CDR3 protein: CASSSPGLAGYNEQFF; CDR3 DNA: TGTGCCAGCAGTTCCCCCGGACTAGCGGGGTACAATGAGCAGTTCTTC
J gene: TRBJ2-1; D gene: .; V gene: TRBV28; clone size: .; CDR3 protein: CASSLLTGEQFF; CDR3 DNA: TGTGCCAGCAGTTTATTAACGGGGGAGCAGTTCTTC
J gene: TRBJ1-5; D gene: .; V gene: TRBV28; clone size: few; CDR3 protein: CASSLLLQPQHF; CDR3 DNA: TGTGCCAGCAGTTTACTACTTCAGCCCCAGCATTTT
J gene: TRBJ2-7; D gene: TRBD2; V gene: TRBV11-2; clone size: .; CDR3 protein: CASSPISSGTTSYEQYF; CDR3 DNA: TGTGCCAGCAGCCCCATATCAAGCGGGACTACTTCCTACGAGCAGTACTTC
J gene: TRBJ2-7; D gene: .; V gene: TRBV27; clone size: .; CDR3 protein: CASSSQGKAYEQYF; CDR3 DNA: TGTGCCAGCAGTTCCCAGGGGAAGGCCTACGAGCAGTACTTC
J gene: TRBJ2-7; D gene: .; V gene: TRBV6-2/TRBV6-3; clone size: .; CDR3 protein: CASSYSNQGGHEQYF; CDR3 DNA: TGTGCCAGCAGTTACTCGAACCAGGGTGGGCACGAGCAGTACTTC
J gene: TRBJ1-2; D gene: TRBD1; V gene: TRBV7-2; clone size: .; CDR3 protein: CASSFQTGGYGYTF; CDR3 DNA: TGTGCCAGCAGCTTTCAAACAGGGGGATATGGCTACACCTTC
J gene: TRBJ2-1; D gene: TRBD2; V gene: TRBV5-4; clone size: .; CDR3 protein: CASSAGTSGRANNEQFF; CDR3 DNA: TGTGCCAGCAGCGCTGGGACTAGCGGGAGGGCTAACAATGAGCAGTTCTTC
J gene: TRBJ1-5; D gene: .; V gene: TRBV28; clone size: .; CDR3 protein: CASSFRGKGNQPQHF; CDR3 DNA: TGTGCCAGCAGTTTCCGGGGAAAGGGCAATCAGCCCCAGCATTTT
J gene: TRBJ2-7; D gene: .; V gene: TRBV18; clone size: .; CDR3 protein: CASSPPGAYEQYF; CDR3 DNA: TGTGCCAGCTCACCCCCGGGGGCCTACGAGCAGTACTTC
J gene: TRBJ2-5; D gene: .; V gene: TRBV28; clone size: .; CDR3 protein: CASSFRGPLGTQYF; CDR3 DNA: TGTGCCAGCAGTTTTAGGGGCCCCCTCGGGACCCAGTACTTC
J gene: TRBJ2-7; D gene: .; V gene: TRBV5-1; clone size: .; CDR3 protein: CASSLSWSTYYEQYF; CDR3 DNA: TGCGCCAGCAGCTTGTCTTGGAGCACCTACTACGAGCAGTACTTC
J gene: TRBJ2-5; D gene: TRBD2; V gene: TRBV5-4; clone size: .; CDR3 protein: CASSLFVGGIQETQYF; CDR3 DNA: TGTGCCAGCAGCTTGTTTGTGGGAGGGATCCAAGAGACCCAGTACTTC
J gene: TRBJ2-7; D gene: TRBD2; V gene: TRBV11-2; clone size: once; CDR3 protein: CASSLGAGGSYEQYF; CDR3 DNA: TGTGCCAGCAGCTTGGGGGCGGGAGGGTCCTACGAGCAGTACTTC